The following is a T cell receptor (beta chain) sequence with its context. This clonotype was recorded a few times. Its antigen is currently not known. Base qualities were left out, and no much larger clone turns up one base away. The CDR3 spans 14 residues, from the cysteine through the phenylalanine. Only CDR3 DNA remains: 42 bases, in frame from the first base. Trimming at the junction amounts to 2 bases on V and 0 bases on J, and the germline ends lie 8 bases apart. From a lookup of the germline V gene, CDR1 and CDR2 are LGHNA and YSLEER. The sample belongs to a study of T cells in Graves' hyperthyroidism and ophthalmopathy (dated by TCRdb to between 2018 and 2021). For the study in its entirety: Peripheral blood samples were taken at initial diagnosis, before any treatment was given. The roughly 99 discovery patients were divided at random into training and test sets in a 7:3 ratio. TCR Vbeta CDR3 sequencing of approximately 140 peripheral blood samples (over 40 ophthalmopathy, roughly 74 hyperthyroidism and roughly 17 progressor patients) is reported in the paper. To identify TCR V-J signatures that set the groups apart, the researchers used a discovery cohort of more than 95 patients, made up of 40 to 45 with Graves' ophthalmopathy and 57 with stable Graves' hyperthyroidism. In addition, the study compared T-cell repertoires in thyroid tissue and in blood from roughly six Graves' hyperthyroidism patients. Prospective prediction of ophthalmopathy was tested in an independent validation cohort consisting of some 19 hyperthyroidism patients and more than 15 patients who later progressed to ophthalmopathy. After sampling, hyperthyroidism patients received methimazole starting at 30 mg daily, and ophthalmopathy patients received high-dose intravenous methylprednisolone. General study outcomes and caveats: Most expanded thyroid clonotypes (frequency above 0.001) were also detected in blood, a finding suggesting that blood repertoires may reflect thyroid immune responses. A model built on a 13 V-J signature distinguished ophthalmopathy from stable hyperthyroidism, reaching 85% to 90% sensitivity and approximately 81% specificity in cross-validation and 80%/75% in testing. During validation, the model predicted progression to ophthalmopathy a median of around 6 months ahead of onset, with more than 55% sensitivity and almost 75% specificity. No statistical method was used to fix the sample size in advance, and group allocation was not hidden from the investigators.

Stable Graves' hyperthyroidism was defined as no progression to ophthalmopathy during 18 months of follow-up. Hyperthyroidism patients were aged 18 to 65 years and newly diagnosed, with disease duration of less than 2 months. The study excluded patients with uncontrolled infections, other autoimmune diseases, pregnancy or lactation. Diagnoses were established on the basis of clinical symptoms, serum thyroxine and TRAb, thyroid ultrasound, and orbital computed tomography. Ficoll-Paque density gradient centrifugation was used to isolate PBMCs from about 10 ml of fresh peripheral blood. Total RNA was extracted using Trizol reagent, and RNA quality was assessed on an Agilent 2100 Bioanalyzer. The TCR beta CDR3 regions were amplified from the RNA transcripts. The TCR CDR3 was subjected to a first round of RT-PCR using the HTBI primer set and the Qiagen OneStep RT-PCR kit. The libraries were constructed in a second round of multiplex PCR and then size-selected and purified. Libraries were sequenced paired-end with 100 bp reads on an Illumina HiSeq2000. As for the original processing: SOAPnuke was used to process the raw data, removing reads that contained adapters or uncalled bases, had a mean Phred below 15, or lacked an exact match to the constant primer or identifier. COPE v1.2.5 was used to merge high-quality paired reads, and clonotypes were defined as unique nucleotide sequences. MiTCR v1.1 was used to align the clonotypes against IMGT TRBV, TRBD and TRBJ reference segments. The analysis was restricted to V-J combinations with a frequency above 0.0001, which together covered 99% to 99.2% of the repertoires. A TCS score was defined as the ratio between F50 (clonal expansion) and ExV (chaos), using BLOSUM62-based TCRdist between CDR3 peptides within each V-J. Welch's t-statistics and random forest reduced around 520 V-J features to 10 to 15, which were used in a naive Bayes classifier (R e1071). TCRdb redid the processing of the public reads, applying fastp at Q25 and MiXCR, and retained in-frame beta chains. Rows matching on CDR3 protein sequence are summarized as one entry with the most common DNA and genes. Clone size and V and J calls follow TCRdb, not the original study. This sample is represented by roughly 200,000 distinct CDR3 sequences; approximately 20% of them were singletons. The ten largest clones add up to just under 45% of the sample.

The sample taken for sequencing was blood. This chain joins TRBV4-3 to TRBJ2-7; the D gene is perhaps TRBD1, from 6 matching bases. The TCR was taken from a man aged 35 to 55 with Graves' hyperthyroidism. This receptor carries the CDR3 CASSQIGGSYEQYF. The sequenced DNA is TGCGCCAGCAGCCAAATAGGGGGCTCCTACGAGCAGTACTTC.